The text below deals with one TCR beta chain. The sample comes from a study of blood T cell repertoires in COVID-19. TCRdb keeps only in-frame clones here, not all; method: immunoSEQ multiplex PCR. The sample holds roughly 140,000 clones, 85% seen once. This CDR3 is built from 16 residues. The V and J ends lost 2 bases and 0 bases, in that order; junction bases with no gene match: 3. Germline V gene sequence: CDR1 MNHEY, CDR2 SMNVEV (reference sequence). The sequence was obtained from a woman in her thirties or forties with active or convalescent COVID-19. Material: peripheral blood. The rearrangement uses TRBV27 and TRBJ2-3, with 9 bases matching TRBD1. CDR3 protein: CASSLHRGLSTDTQYF. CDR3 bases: TGTGCCAGCAGTTTACACAGGGGGCTAAGCACAGATACGCAGTATTTT.